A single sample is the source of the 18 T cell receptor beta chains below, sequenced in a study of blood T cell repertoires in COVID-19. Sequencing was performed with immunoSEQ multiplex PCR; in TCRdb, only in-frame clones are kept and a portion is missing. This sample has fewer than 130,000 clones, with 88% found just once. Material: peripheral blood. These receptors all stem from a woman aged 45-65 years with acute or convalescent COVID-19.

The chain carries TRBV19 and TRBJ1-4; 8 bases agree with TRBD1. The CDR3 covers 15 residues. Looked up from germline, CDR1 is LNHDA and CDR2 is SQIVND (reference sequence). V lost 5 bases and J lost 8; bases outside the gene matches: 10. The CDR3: CASSAGQGKQEKLFF. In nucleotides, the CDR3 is TGTGCCAGTAGTGCCGGACAGGGTAAACAGGAAAAACTGTTTTTT.

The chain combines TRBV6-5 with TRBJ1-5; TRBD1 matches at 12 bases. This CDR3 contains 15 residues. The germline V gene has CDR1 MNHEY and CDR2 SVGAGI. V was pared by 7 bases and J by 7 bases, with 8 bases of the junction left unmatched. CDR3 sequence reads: CASTPGTGGEQPQHF. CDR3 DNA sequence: TGTGCCAGCACCCCAGGGACAGGGGGCGAACAGCCCCAGCATTTT.

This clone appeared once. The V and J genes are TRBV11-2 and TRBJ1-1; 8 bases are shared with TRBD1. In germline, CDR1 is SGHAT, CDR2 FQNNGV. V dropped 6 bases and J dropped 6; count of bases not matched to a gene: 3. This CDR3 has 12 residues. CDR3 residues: CASRPQGAEAFF. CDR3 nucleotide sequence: TGTGCCAGCAGGCCACAGGGGGCTGAAGCTTTCTTT.

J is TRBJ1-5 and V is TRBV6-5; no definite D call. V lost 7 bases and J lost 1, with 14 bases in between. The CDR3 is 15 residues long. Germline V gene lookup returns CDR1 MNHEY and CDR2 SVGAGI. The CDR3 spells CASNRLGSSNQPQHF. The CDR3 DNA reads TGTGCCAGCAATAGGTTGGGCTCGAGCAATCAGCCCCAGCATTTT.

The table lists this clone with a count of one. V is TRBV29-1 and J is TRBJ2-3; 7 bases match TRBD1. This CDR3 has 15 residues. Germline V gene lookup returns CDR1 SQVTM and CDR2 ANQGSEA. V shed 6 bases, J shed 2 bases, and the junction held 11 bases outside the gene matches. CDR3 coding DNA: TGCAGCGTGTCTAAGACAGGGTCCCACACAGATACGCAGTATTTT. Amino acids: CSVSKTGSHTDTQYF.

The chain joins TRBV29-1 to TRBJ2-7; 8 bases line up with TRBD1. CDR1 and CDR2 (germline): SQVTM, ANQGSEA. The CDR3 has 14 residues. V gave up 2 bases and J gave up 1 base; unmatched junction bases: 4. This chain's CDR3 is CSVEKGTGSYEQYF. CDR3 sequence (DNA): TGCAGCGTTGAAAAGGGGACAGGTTCCTACGAGCAGTACTTC.

CDR3 sequence: CAWSVSSYEQYF. CDR3 DNA sequence: TGTGCCTGGAGTGTGAGCTCCTACGAGCAGTACTTC. The chain links TRBV30 to TRBJ2-7; no firm D call. Trimming shortened V by 0 bases and J by 0 bases, and 3 bases separated the two germline ends. This CDR3 comprises 12 residues. Germline CDR1 reads GTSNPN; CDR2 reads SVGIG (reference sequence).

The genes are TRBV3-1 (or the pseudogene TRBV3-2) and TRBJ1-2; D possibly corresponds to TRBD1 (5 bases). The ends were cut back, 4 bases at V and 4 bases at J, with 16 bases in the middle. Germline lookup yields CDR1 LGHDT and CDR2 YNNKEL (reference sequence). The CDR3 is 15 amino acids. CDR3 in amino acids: CASSPRQQNLYGYTF. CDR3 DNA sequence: TGTGCCAGCAGCCCTAGACAGCAAAATCTCTATGGCTACACCTTC.

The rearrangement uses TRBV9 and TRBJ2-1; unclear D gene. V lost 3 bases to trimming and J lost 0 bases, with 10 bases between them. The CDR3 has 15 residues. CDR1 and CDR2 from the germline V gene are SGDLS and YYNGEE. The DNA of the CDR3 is TGTGCCAGCAGCGGGGCGCCCCGCTCCTACAATGAGCAGTTCTTC. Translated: CASSGAPRSYNEQFF.

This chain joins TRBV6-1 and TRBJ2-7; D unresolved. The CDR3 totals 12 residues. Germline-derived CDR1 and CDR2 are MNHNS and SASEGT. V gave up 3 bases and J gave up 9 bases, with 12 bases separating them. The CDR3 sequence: CASSDRLTSQYF. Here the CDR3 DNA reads TGTGCCAGCAGTGACAGACTGACTTCGCAGTACTTC.

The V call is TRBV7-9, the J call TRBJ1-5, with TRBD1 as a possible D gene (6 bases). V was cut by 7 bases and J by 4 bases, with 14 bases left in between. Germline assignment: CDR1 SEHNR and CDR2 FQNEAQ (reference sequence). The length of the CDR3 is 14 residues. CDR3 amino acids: CASTKGGSNQPQHF. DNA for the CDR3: TGTGCCAGCACCAAGGGGGGATCTAATCAGCCCCAGCATTTT.

Here the CDR3 reads CATSRGRETEAFF. The CDR3 region has the DNA TGTGCCACCAGCAGAGGTAGGGAGACTGAAGCTTTCTTT. The chain links TRBV15 to TRBJ1-1; D is unclear. Germline V gene data show CDR1 as LNHNV and CDR2 as YYDKDF (reference sequence). V lost 1 base to trimming and J lost 5 bases, with 8 bases between them. This CDR3 region has 13 residues.

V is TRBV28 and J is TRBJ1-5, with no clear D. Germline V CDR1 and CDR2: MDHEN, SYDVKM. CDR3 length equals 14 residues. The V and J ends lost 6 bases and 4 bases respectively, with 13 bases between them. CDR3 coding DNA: TGTGCCAGCAGCCTCCTGGGCCCTAATCAGCCCCAGCATTTT. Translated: CASSLLGPNQPQHF.

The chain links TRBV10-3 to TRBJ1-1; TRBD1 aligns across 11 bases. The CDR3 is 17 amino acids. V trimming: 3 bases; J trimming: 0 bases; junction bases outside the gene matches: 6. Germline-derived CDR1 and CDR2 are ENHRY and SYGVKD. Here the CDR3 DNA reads TGTGCCATCAGTGACGCCGGGACAGGGGGGATGAACACTGAAGCTTTCTTT. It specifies CAISDAGTGGMNTEAFF.

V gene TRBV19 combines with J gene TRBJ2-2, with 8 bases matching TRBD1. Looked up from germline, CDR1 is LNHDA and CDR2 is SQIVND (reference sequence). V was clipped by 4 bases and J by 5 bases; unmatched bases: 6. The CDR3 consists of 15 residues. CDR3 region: CASSRTGSGTGELFF. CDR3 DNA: TGTGCCAGTAGTAGGACAGGGTCGGGAACCGGGGAGCTGTTTTTT.

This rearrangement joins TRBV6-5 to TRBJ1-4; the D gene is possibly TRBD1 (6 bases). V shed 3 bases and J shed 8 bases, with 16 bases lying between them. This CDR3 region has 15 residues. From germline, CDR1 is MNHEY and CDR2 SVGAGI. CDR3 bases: TGTGCCAGCAGTTATAGTAGGGGGATTTCGGAAAAACTGTTTTTT. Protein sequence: CASSYSRGISEKLFF.

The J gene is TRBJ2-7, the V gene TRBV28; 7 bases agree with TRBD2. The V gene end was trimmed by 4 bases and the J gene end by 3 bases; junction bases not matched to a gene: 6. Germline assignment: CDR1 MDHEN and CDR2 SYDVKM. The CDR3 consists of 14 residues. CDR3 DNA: TGTGCCAGCAGTTCCTGGACTAGAAGCTACGAGCAGTACTTC. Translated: CASSSWTRSYEQYF.

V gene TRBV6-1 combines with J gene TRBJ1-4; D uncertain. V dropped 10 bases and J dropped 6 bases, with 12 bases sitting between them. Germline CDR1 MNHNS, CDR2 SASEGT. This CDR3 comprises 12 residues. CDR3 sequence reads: CATGEADEKLFF. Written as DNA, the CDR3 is TGTGCCACGGGTGAGGCAGATGAAAAACTGTTTTTT.